This TCR beta chain was documented in a study of blood T cell repertoires in COVID-19. Study at large: T cells, B-cell-depleted T cells, or PBMCs provided the cDNA or gDNA that served as material.

The CDR3 sequence is 14 residues long. CDR1 is SGHAT and CDR2 is FQNNGV in the germline V gene. Trimming shortened V by 1 base and J by 6 bases, and 11 bases separated the two germline ends. This clone was recorded a few times. The repertoire was sequenced with immunoSEQ multiplex PCR; TCRdb's copy has only in-frame clones and lacks some. There are under 250,000 clones in the sample; 80% occur only once, and about 13% lies in the top ten. The genes are TRBV11-2 and TRBJ2-3; perhaps TRBD2 as D (6 bases). What was sequenced was peripheral blood. This TCR came from a human donor in a cohort sampled during active COVID-19. The CDR3 reads CASSLAGEGDTQYF. The CDR3 DNA sequence: TGTGCCAGCAGCTTAGCGGGAGAGGGGGATACGCAGTATTTT.